This TCR beta chain was observed in a study of T cells in Graves' hyperthyroidism and ophthalmopathy. Amplification yielded TCR beta CDR3 regions, with RNA transcripts as the source. The HTBI primer set was used in a first-round RT-PCR of the TCR CDR3. Using its own MiXCR run on the multiplex PCR reads, TCRdb lists one record per CDR3 protein. The sample has more than 500,000 distinct CDR3 sequences, approximately 48% seen once. Germline CDR1 MRHNA, CDR2 SNTAGT. The V end lost 5 bases, the J end lost 6 bases, and 13 bases lay between the germline ends. This CDR3 spans 13 amino acids. Sequenced sample: peripheral blood or thyroid tissue (not recorded which). The V gene is TRBV6-4, the J gene TRBJ1-1; a possible D gene is TRBD1 (6 bases). This receptor was obtained from an adult woman with Graves' disease, either hyperthyroidism or ophthalmopathy (not recorded which). The CDR3 spells CASSSRQDSEAFF. CDR3 nucleotide sequence: TGTGCCAGCAGTTCCCGACAGGATTCTGAAGCTTTCTTT.